Below are 9 T cell receptor beta chains sequenced from a single sample in a study of blood T cell repertoires in COVID-19. Using immunoSEQ multiplex PCR, the repertoire was profiled, and TCRdb retains in-frame clones only, with some absent. The profile shows about 150,000 clones, 80% of them singletons. Sequenced: peripheral blood. These receptor sequences come from a man aged 55 to 70 with acute or convalescent COVID-19.

V and J are TRBV12-5 and TRBJ2-1, with a weak D call TRBD2 (8 bases). This CDR3 contains 17 residues. In germline, CDR1 is LGHNT, CDR2 FRNRAP. Between the trimmed V and J ends, which lost 3 bases and 9 bases, there was a span of 24 bases. CDR3 in amino acids: CASGFQGVGRAVGEQFF. CDR3 in DNA: TGTGCTAGTGGTTTTCAGGGGGTCGGGAGGGCCGTCGGTGAGCAGTTCTTC.

The rearrangement links TRBV5-1 to TRBJ1-1, with TRBD1 matching over 12 bases. The CDR3 runs to 13 residues. V lost 4 bases to trimming and J lost 10 bases; unmatched junction nucleotides: 5. The germline V gene has CDR1 SGHRS and CDR2 YFSETQ. The CDR3, as DNA: TGCGCCAGCAGCCCCCCGGGACAGGGGGCAGCTTTCTTT. Amino acids: CASSPPGQGAAFF.

The rearrangement links TRBV6-5 to TRBJ1-1, with TRBD1 matching 7 bases. This CDR3 has 13 residues. Unmatched junction bases numbered 7, after V lost 8 bases and J lost 4 bases. CDR1 is MNHEY, CDR2 SVGAGI, per germline. The chain's CDR3 is CASGQVVGTEAFF. The DNA for the CDR3 is TGTGCCAGCGGACAGGTGGTGGGCACTGAAGCTTTCTTT.

The V gene is TRBV9, the J gene TRBJ1-4, with D unresolved. With 4 bases removed from V and 0 bases from J, the gap between germline ends came to 7 bases. Germline V gene lookup returns CDR1 SGDLS and CDR2 YYNGEE. The CDR3 is 14 amino acids. In DNA, the CDR3 is TGTGCCAGCAGCCAACAACCAACTAATGAAAAACTGTTTTTT. Its protein is CASSQQPTNEKLFF.

The V gene is TRBV6-5, the J gene TRBJ2-7; 9 bases map to TRBD2. The CDR3 extends over 14 amino acids. CDR1 MNHEY and CDR2 SVGAGI come from the germline V gene. V was clipped by 6 bases and J by 7 bases; unmatched bases: 10. Here the CDR3 reads CASSLGAGGQEQYF. CDR3 DNA sequence: TGTGCCAGCAGCCTAGGAGCGGGGGGCCAGGAGCAGTACTTC.

The chain links TRBV5-1 to TRBJ2-5, with TRBD2 matching 11 bases. Germline-derived CDR1 and CDR2 are SGHRS and YFSETQ. After removal of 0 bases from V and 2 bases from J, the junction contained 3 bases not matched to a gene. This CDR3 spans 16 amino acids. The CDR3 here is CASSLEPSGGQETQYF. The CDR3 region has the DNA TGCGCCAGCAGCTTGGAGCCTAGCGGGGGGCAAGAGACCCAGTACTTC.

The CDR3 bases are TGTGCCAGCAGCGTAGAAACAGGGAAGAACACCGGGGAGCTGTTTTTT. It yields the protein CASSVETGKNTGELFF. The chain uses TRBV9 and TRBJ2-2; maybe TRBD1 (6 bases). Germline V gene lookup returns CDR1 SGDLS and CDR2 YYNGEE. The V gene lost 0 bases and the J gene lost 1 base, with 10 bases spanning the gap. The CDR3 has 16 amino acids. The full variable domain, its missing parts supplied by reference TRBV9 and TRBJ2-2, is DSGVTQTPKHLITATGQRVTLRCSPRSGDLSVYWYQQSLDQGLQFLIQYYNGEERAKGNILERFSAQQFPDLHSELNLSSLELGDSALYFCASSVETGKNTGELFFGEGSRLTVL.

This clone turned up a few times. The chain has TRBV7-6 and TRBJ1-3, with D possibly TRBD1 on 5 matching bases. CDR1 is SGHVS, CDR2 FNYEAQ, per germline. V lost 5 bases to trimming and J lost 2 bases, with 13 bases between them. The length of the CDR3 is 15 residues. The CDR3 region has the DNA TGTGCCAGCAGCCTCCTACAGGTCCCTGGAAACACCATATATTTT. Protein: CASSLLQVPGNTIYF.

The J gene is TRBJ1-6, the V gene TRBV6-2 or TRBV6-3; 11 bases match TRBD1. The germline gives CDR1 MNHEY, CDR2 SVGEGT. This CDR3 region has 15 residues. V shed 0 bases and J 10 bases; nucleotides not matched to a gene: 2. CDR3: CASSYSGQGGSPLHF. CDR3 nucleotide sequence: TGTGCCAGCAGTTACTCGGGACAGGGGGGATCACCCCTCCACTTT.